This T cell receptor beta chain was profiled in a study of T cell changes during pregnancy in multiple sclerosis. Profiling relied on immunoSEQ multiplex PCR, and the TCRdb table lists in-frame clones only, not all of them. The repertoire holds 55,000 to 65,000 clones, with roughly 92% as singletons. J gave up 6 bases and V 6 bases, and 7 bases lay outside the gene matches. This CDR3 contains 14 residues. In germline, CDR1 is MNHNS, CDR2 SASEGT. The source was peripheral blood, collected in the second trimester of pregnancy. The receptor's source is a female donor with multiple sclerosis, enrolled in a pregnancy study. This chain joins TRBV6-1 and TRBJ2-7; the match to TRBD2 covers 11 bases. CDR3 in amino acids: CASRVLAGEGEQYF. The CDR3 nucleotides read TGTGCCAGCAGGGTACTAGCGGGAGAGGGCGAGCAGTACTTC.